The present T cell receptor (beta chain) was sequenced within a study of T-cell reconstitution after alpha-beta-depleted transplantation in children. V lost 4 bases to trimming and J lost 3 bases, with 20 bases between them. This CDR3 spans 17 amino acids. Germline V CDR1 and CDR2: SGHRS, YFSETQ. TCRbeta library construction was performed incorporating unique molecular identifiers. TCRdb reanalysed the PCR reads using MiXCR and keeps one entry per CDR3 protein. The profile shows about 500,000 distinct CDR3 sequences, around a third of them singletons. The rearrangement uses TRBV5-1 and TRBJ2-1; perhaps TRBD2 as D (5 bases). This sequence was found in a human donor who donated a stem cell graft to a child with aplastic anemia. The sample in question was PBMCs from the stem cell graft donor, obtained from the stem cell graft. CDR3 nucleotides: TGCGCCAGCAGCCTTCAGTTTAGCGAGAGGGTCTACAATGAGCAGTTCTTC. Translating gives CASSLQFSERVYNEQFF.